The sequence of this TCR beta chain was determined in a study of T-cell memory formation after mild COVID-19. TCRdb passed the 5' RACE reads through MiXCR, listing each CDR3 protein once. The table has 470,000 or so distinct CDR3 sequences, roughly 18% seen once. Only a few counts were recorded for this clonotype. The CDR3 is 15 amino acids. The V gene lost 4 bases and the J gene lost 4 bases, with 14 bases spanning the gap. Germline CDR1 and CDR2: SGHTA and FQGTGA. The V and J genes are TRBV7-3 and TRBJ2-1; D is uncertain. The clonotype originates from an adult woman who had mild COVID-19 (a few samples of this study predate the infection). Cell type and time point are not known. Sequencing was done on a sample of PBMCs or a T cell subset sorted from them (not recorded which). The CDR3 spells CASSSSGERYNEQFF. The CDR3 region has the DNA TGTGCCAGCAGCTCCTCAGGAGAACGGTACAATGAGCAGTTCTTC.